Following are 31 T cell receptor beta chains from one sample sequenced in a study of cytomegalovirus exposure and HLA in healthy donors. The PCR had 60 Vbeta and 13 Jbeta primers. Sequencing used immunoSEQ multiplex PCR; TCRdb keeps in-frame clones, though not all of them. The profile shows 150,000 to 200,000 clones, about 82% of them singletons. Sequenced material: PBMCs. All receptors come from a woman aged 45-59 years in good health and CMV-seronegative.

The rearrangement joins TRBV6-1 to TRBJ1-5; 9 positions agree with TRBD1. This CDR3 region has 15 residues. The V gene's germline CDR1 is MNHNS and CDR2 SASEGT. V lost 7 bases, J lost 2 bases, and 6 bases stayed unmatched. CDR3 sequence: CASKKGQGGNQPQHF. CDR3 coding DNA: TGTGCCAGCAAAAAGGGACAGGGAGGCAATCAGCCCCAGCATTTT.

V is TRBV7-2 and J is TRBJ1-1; TRBD1 might be the D (5 bases). Germline V gene data show CDR1 as SGHTA and CDR2 as FQGNSA. The V end lost 5 bases, the J end lost 7 bases, and 14 bases lay between the germline ends. The CDR3 runs to 13 residues. CDR3 nucleotides: TGTGCCAGCAGCCTACGGACAATCAGTGAAGCTTTCTTT. As protein: CASSLRTISEAFF.

The V gene is TRBV10-3, the J gene TRBJ2-2, with 10 bases fitting TRBD2. Germline V gene data show CDR1 as ENHRY and CDR2 as SYGVKD. This CDR3 spans 17 amino acids. V lost 7 bases to trimming and J lost 6 bases; unmatched junction nucleotides: 14. The CDR3 loop is CAIKRSGLALGAGELFF. In nucleotides, the CDR3 is TGTGCCATCAAGCGTTCGGGACTAGCGTTGGGTGCCGGGGAGCTGTTTTTT.

The chain combines TRBV30 with TRBJ2-3; D remains ambiguous. From germline, CDR1 is GTSNPN and CDR2 SVGIG (reference sequence). This CDR3 is 12 amino acids long. Trimming stripped 3 bases from V and 2 bases from J, with 6 bases between. The CDR3 is CAWRAYTDTQYF. CDR3 in DNA: TGTGCCTGGAGGGCATACACAGATACGCAGTATTTT. The whole variable domain, filled in from reference TRBV30 and TRBJ2-3, reads SQTIHQWPATLVQPVGSPLSLECTVEGTSNPNLYWYRQAAGRGLQLLFYSVGIGQISSEVPQNLSASRPQDRQFILSSKKLLLSDSGFYLCAWRAYTDTQYFGPGTRLTVL.

This clone was seen once. J is TRBJ2-7 and V is TRBV6-1; 7 bases map to TRBD2. This CDR3 has 15 amino acids. Germline V gene data show CDR1 as MNHNS and CDR2 as SASEGT. The V gene end was trimmed by 6 bases and the J gene end by 4 bases; junction bases not matched to a gene: 12. The CDR3 nucleotides read TGTGCCAGCAGGCCGGCTAGCGGTTCTTCGTACGAGCAGTACTTC. Its translation is CASRPASGSSYEQYF.

The genes are TRBV19 and TRBJ2-3; 9 bases are a match to TRBD1. The germline CDR1 and CDR2 sequences are LNHDA and SQIVND (reference sequence). CDR3 length: 15 amino acids. V gave up 4 bases and J gave up 5 bases; unmatched junction bases: 7. The CDR3 protein is CASSTLGQGKDTQYF. CDR3 nucleotides: TGTGCCAGTAGTACCCTGGGACAGGGAAAAGATACGCAGTATTTT.

CDR3 nucleotides: TGTGCCAGTTCCGGGACAGGTCTAATAAGATACGAGCAGTACTTC. This sequence encodes CASSGTGLIRYEQYF. V is TRBV28 and J is TRBJ2-7; 8 nucleotides match TRBD1. Germline CDR1 reads MDHEN; CDR2 reads SYDVKM. CDR3 length equals 15 residues. The V gene end was trimmed by 9 bases and the J gene end by 4 bases; junction bases not matched to a gene: 14.

This sequence joins TRBV19 and TRBJ2-3, with 7 positions matching TRBD2. This CDR3 has 17 amino acids. Germline loops: CDR1 LNHDA, CDR2 SQIVND (reference sequence). With V trimmed by 6 bases and J by 0 bases, 12 bases remained unmatched. The CDR3 protein is CASRAPGGRPSTDTQYF. Written as DNA, the CDR3 is TGTGCCAGTAGGGCCCCGGGCGGGAGACCAAGCACAGATACGCAGTATTTT.

The chain links TRBV11-2 to TRBJ2-1; D gene ambiguous. Germline V gene lookup returns CDR1 SGHAT and CDR2 FQNNGV. The germline V and J ends were trimmed by 2 bases and 0 bases, with 17 bases remaining between them. The length of the CDR3 is 18 residues. CDR3 bases: TGTGCCAGCAGCTTACCTGGCGGTCACACGAGCTCCTACAATGAGCAGTTCTTC. Amino acid sequence: CASSLPGGHTSSYNEQFF.

The V and J genes are TRBV5-4 and TRBJ1-2; TRBD1 aligns across 7 bases. CDR1 SGHNT and CDR2 YYREEE come from the germline V gene (reference sequence). The CDR3 covers 14 residues. Losses at the gene ends were 2 bases for V and 4 bases for J; bases not matched to a gene: 5. This chain's CDR3 is CASSFEQGSYGYTF. In nucleotides, the CDR3 is TGTGCCAGCAGCTTCGAACAGGGGAGCTATGGCTACACCTTC.

V is TRBV28 and J is TRBJ2-7; tentatively, D is TRBD2 (5 bases). Germline V gene data show CDR1 as MDHEN and CDR2 as SYDVKM. Trimming removed 3 bases from V and 4 bases from J, with 13 bases in between. This CDR3 contains 14 residues. The CDR3: CASSFRTGRYEQYF. DNA for the CDR3: TGTGCCAGCAGTTTCAGGACTGGGCGTTACGAGCAGTACTTC.

The chain links TRBV7-2 to TRBJ2-1, with D maybe TRBD2 (6 bases). CDR1 is SGHTA, CDR2 FQGNSA, per germline. The CDR3 length is 13 residues. V was clipped by 5 bases and J by 8 bases, with 13 bases between them. CDR3 region: CASSLGVADEQFF. DNA of the CDR3: TGTGCCAGCAGCCTAGGAGTAGCGGATGAGCAGTTCTTC.

The chain is built from TRBV5-6 and TRBJ2-2; TRBD2 matches 8 bases. Unmatched junction bases numbered 4, after V lost 0 bases and J lost 0 bases. This CDR3 has 17 amino acids. From germline, CDR1 is SGHDT and CDR2 YYEEEE. CDR3 sequence (DNA): TGTGCCAGCAGCTTGGGGGGTAGCGGGGCGAACACCGGGGAGCTGTTTTTT. Translation gives CASSLGGSGANTGELFF.

The chain uses TRBV7-3 and TRBJ2-2; TRBD2 agrees at 10 bases. With V trimmed by 6 bases and J by 6 bases, 19 bases remained unmatched. The CDR3 covers 19 residues. Germline CDR1 and CDR2: SGHTA and FQGTGA. For the CDR3, the DNA is TGTGCCAGCAGTCCCAAAAACCTAGCGGGAGAGAGGAGCGCCGGGGAGCTGTTTTTT. The encoded protein is CASSPKNLAGERSAGELFF.

This chain connects TRBV5-4 to TRBJ2-3; the match to TRBD2 covers 15 bases. The CDR3 totals 19 residues. The trim removed 4 bases at V and 9 bases at J, leaving 18 bases unmatched. CDR1 is SGHNT, CDR2 YYREEE, per germline (reference sequence). The CDR3 region is CASSGGLAGGPRVEGTQYF. Written as DNA, the CDR3 is TGTGCCAGCAGCGGTGGACTAGCGGGAGGGCCTAGAGTAGAGGGGACGCAGTATTTT. The complete variable domain, with remaining parts taken from reference TRBV5-4 and TRBJ2-3, reads ETGVTQSPTHLIKTRGQQVTLRCSSQSGHNTVSWYQQALGQGPQFIFQYYREEENGRGNFPPRFSGLQFPNYSSELNVNALELDDSALYLCASSGGLAGGPRVEGTQYFGPGTRLTVL.

This sequence joins TRBV5-1 and TRBJ2-1; D not resolved. Germline V lookup: CDR1 SGHRS, CDR2 YFSETQ. Trimming stripped 4 bases from V and 0 bases from J, with 14 bases between. There are 16 residues in the CDR3. In DNA, the CDR3 is TGCGCCAGCAGCCAATCACTGGTTAGCTCCTACAATGAGCAGTTCTTC. This gives the protein CASSQSLVSSYNEQFF.

The chain recombines TRBV27 with TRBJ2-2; 7 positions match TRBD1. The CDR3 has 16 residues. Germline CDR1 MNHEY, CDR2 SMNVEV (reference sequence). Losses at the gene ends were 3 bases for V and 3 bases for J; bases not matched to a gene: 7. CDR3 DNA: TGTGCCAGCAGTTTCGAGACAGGGTCGGACACCGGGGAGCTGTTTTTT. Translated, it gives CASSFETGSDTGELFF.

The rearrangement links TRBV5-1 to TRBJ2-5, with TRBD1 matching 7 bases. With the DNA end fitting TRBJ2-7 better, the J assignment may be wrong. This CDR3 comprises 17 residues. Germline CDR1 SGHRS, CDR2 YFSETQ. The DNA for the CDR3 is TGCGCCAGCAGCCCTACCTCAACAGGGGTCGGGTCCTACGAGCAGTACTTC. Translated: CASSPTSTGVGSYEQYF.

The chain has TRBV11-2 and TRBJ2-1; TRBD2 matches at 11 bases. Germline values: CDR1 SGHAT, CDR2 FQNNGV. The CDR3 loop spans 15 amino acids. J lost 4 bases, V lost 5 bases, and 4 bases had no gene match. CDR3 sequence reads: CASSAVAGGYNEQFF. CDR3 nucleotide sequence: TGTGCCAGCAGCGCAGTAGCGGGAGGGTACAATGAGCAGTTCTTC. Full variable domain (outside the CDR3, taken from reference TRBV11-2 and TRBJ2-1): EAGVAQSPRYKIIEKRQSVAFWCNPISGHATLYWYQQILGQGPKLLIQFQNNGVVDDSQLPKDRFSAERLKGVDSTLKIQPAKLEDSAVYLCASSAVAGGYNEQFFGPGTRLTVL.

The chain carries TRBV4-2 and TRBJ1-6, with D possibly TRBD1 on 5 matching bases. This CDR3 region has 14 residues. The germline V gene encodes CDR1 LGHNA and CDR2 YNFKEQ. Deletions cut 1 base from V and 10 bases from J, with 11 bases between. CDR3 amino acids: CASSQVQGGSPLHF. CDR3 sequence (DNA): TGTGCCAGCAGCCAAGTCCAGGGCGGCTCACCCCTCCACTTT.

The genes are TRBV4-3 and TRBJ2-7, with TRBD1 as a possible D gene (5 bases). The V and J ends lost 1 base and 0 bases respectively, with 10 bases between them. There are 15 residues in the CDR3. CDR1 LGHNA and CDR2 YSLEER come from the germline V gene. CDR3 in amino acids: CASSQVLDSSYEQYF. The CDR3 nucleotides read TGCGCCAGCAGCCAAGTACTCGACAGCTCCTACGAGCAGTACTTC.

CDR3 in DNA: TGTGCCAGTAGTATGTGGGGGCGTACAGATACGCAGTATTTT. It codes for CASSMWGRTDTQYF. The chain couples TRBV19 to TRBJ2-3; D perhaps matches TRBD1 (6 bases). Germline V gives CDR1 LNHDA, CDR2 SQIVND (reference sequence). CDR3 length: 14 amino acids. V lost 3 bases and J lost 3, with 10 bases in between.

This chain joins TRBV30 and TRBJ1-1, with D possibly matching TRBD1 (5 bases). There are 12 residues in the CDR3. CDR1 and CDR2 (germline): GTSNPN, SVGIG (reference sequence). With 4 bases removed from V and 5 bases from J, the gap between germline ends came to 11 bases. CDR3 sequence: CAWTFGGTEAFF. The DNA for the CDR3 is TGTGCCTGGACGTTCGGGGGGACTGAAGCTTTCTTT. The full variable domain, rest sourced from reference TRBV30 and TRBJ1-1, is SQTIHQWPATLVQPVGSPLSLECTVEGTSNPNLYWYRQAAGRGLQLLFYSVGIGQISSEVPQNLSASRPQDRQFILSSKKLLLSDSGFYLCAWTFGGTEAFFGQGTRLTVV.

The chain carries TRBV27 and TRBJ2-1, with TRBD2 matching 10 bases. Trimming cost V 5 bases and J 6 bases; bases outside gene matches: 4. The germline gives CDR1 MNHEY, CDR2 SMNVEV (reference sequence). There are 14 residues in the CDR3. The CDR3 DNA sequence: TGTGCCAGCAGTCTACTAGCGGGGAGCAATGAGCAGTTCTTC. Protein sequence: CASSLLAGSNEQFF.

The chain is built from TRBV18 and TRBJ1-2; D is unresolved. From germline, CDR1 is KGHSH and CDR2 LQKENI. The V end lost 3 bases, the J end lost 6 bases, and 14 bases lay between the germline ends. This CDR3 region has 14 residues. CDR3 residues: CASSPTRDLNGYTF. As DNA, the CDR3 is TGTGCCAGCTCACCTACCCGGGATCTGAATGGCTACACCTTC.

The chain recombines TRBV28 with TRBJ2-7, with no clear D. V was cut by 4 bases and J by 7 bases, with 11 bases left in between. There are 12 residues in the CDR3. Germline CDR1 MDHEN, CDR2 SYDVKM. The CDR3 protein is CASSSSIAEQYF. For the CDR3, the DNA is TGTGCCAGCAGTTCCTCTATTGCGGAGCAGTACTTC.

This chain uses TRBV25-1 with TRBJ1-4; D might be TRBD1 (5 bases). Trimming stripped 2 bases from V and 7 bases from J, with 17 bases between. This CDR3 region has 16 residues. Germline loops: CDR1 MGHDK, CDR2 SYGVNS. CDR3 sequence: CASSEKTDNIAEKLFF. The CDR3, as DNA: TGTGCCAGCAGTGAAAAGACGGACAACATTGCTGAAAAACTGTTTTTT.

This chain links TRBV5-1 with TRBJ2-1; D might be TRBD2 (6 bases). The V end was cut by 4 bases, the J end by 1 base, with 9 bases between. The CDR3 contains 14 residues. Germline lookup yields CDR1 SGHRS and CDR2 YFSETQ. CDR3 DNA: TGCGCCAGCAGCCCGCGGGGTTCCTACAATGAGCAGTTCTTC. Residues: CASSPRGSYNEQFF.

The rearrangement uses TRBV7-9 and TRBJ2-7; perhaps TRBD1 as D (5 bases). Germline V gives CDR1 SEHNR, CDR2 FQNEAQ (reference sequence). V was trimmed by 2 bases and J by 4 bases, leaving 12 bases between them. This CDR3 has 14 residues. The CDR3 sequence: CASSLRAGPYEQYF. Here the CDR3 DNA reads TGTGCCAGCAGCTTAAGGGCAGGGCCGTACGAGCAGTACTTC.

With regard to this clone: Other DNA sequences in this specimen translate into the identical CDR3. The chain uses TRBV2 and TRBJ1-1, with TRBD1 matching 9 bases. V dropped 6 bases and J dropped 1; count of bases not matched to a gene: 0. Germline loops: CDR1 SNHLY, CDR2 FYNNEI. The CDR3 consists of 13 residues. The CDR3 nucleotides read TGTGCCAGCAGGGGACAGGGGAACACTGAAGCTTTCTTT. This sequence encodes CASRGQGNTEAFF.

V gene TRBV27 combines with J gene TRBJ1-1; possible D gene TRBD1, 6 bases. The V end lost 10 bases, the J end lost 1 base, and 10 bases lay between the germline ends. The CDR3 is made up of 12 amino acids. In germline, CDR1 is MNHEY, CDR2 SMNVEV (reference sequence). The CDR3 DNA reads TGTGCCATGACAGGAGAGAACACTGAAGCTTTCTTT. Its protein product is CAMTGENTEAFF.